These 3 T cell receptor beta chains were all obtained from the same sample, sequenced in a study of cytomegalovirus exposure and HLA in healthy donors. PCR involved 60 Vbeta and 13 Jbeta primers. The data were produced by immunoSEQ multiplex PCR, yet TCRdb's version contains in-frame clones alone and is incomplete. The sample yields approximately 110,000 clones, more than 60% seen once. The sequencing sample was made of PBMCs. The source is a female donor in good health and CMV-seropositive.

The chain joins TRBV11-2 to TRBJ2-5, with a weak D call TRBD1 (5 bases). The length of the CDR3 is 15 residues. Germline CDR1 and CDR2: SGHAT and FQNNGV. Trimming stripped 5 bases from V and 4 bases from J, with 17 bases between. The CDR3 DNA sequence: TGTGCCAGCAGCCCACAGGCAGTCGGTATAGAGACCCAGTACTTC. Its translation: CASSPQAVGIETQYF.

This chain uses TRBV7-9 with TRBJ2-7, with TRBD1 matching 7 bases. The CDR3 runs to 12 residues. With 7 bases clipped from V and 3 bases from J, the junction kept 3 bases outside the gene matches. Germline values: CDR1 SEHNR, CDR2 FQNEAQ (reference sequence). DNA of the CDR3: TGTGCCAGCAACAGGGGTGGCTACGAGCAGTACTTC. Residues: CASNRGGYEQYF.

The CDR3 sequence is CASAGLAGVYEQFF. The CDR3 nucleotides read TGTGCCAGCGCCGGACTAGCGGGAGTCTATGAGCAGTTCTTC. The chain couples TRBV19 to TRBJ2-1, with 13 bases lining up with TRBD2. The germline V gene encodes CDR1 LNHDA and CDR2 SQIVND (reference sequence). CDR3 length: 14 residues. The trim removed 9 bases at V and 8 bases at J, leaving 7 bases unmatched.